Listed below are T cell receptor beta chains from one sample, sequenced in a study of identical twins. Using its own MiXCR run on the 5' RACE reads, TCRdb lists one record per CDR3 protein. The sample holds 600,000 to 850,000 distinct CDR3 sequences, over 15% seen once. The data were also submitted as part of a second study, on T cells expressing NK-cell markers.

Sequencing was done on a sample of PBMCs. These receptors were obtained from a woman younger than 30 in good health. Both conserved end residues are part of each CDR3. A D gene is named only where the DNA matches it firmly. The size field is filled for only some rows; it gives once, few, many or a size class.

TRBV20-1	TRBJ2-7	many	TRBD1	TGCAGTGTCCAGAAGCCGGGACAGGCCCCCTACGAGCAGTACTTC	CSVQKPGQAPYEQYF
TRBV18	TRBJ2-6	NA	NA	TGTGCCAGCTCACCAGATTCCGTCGCCAACGTCCTGACTTTC	CASSPDSVANVLTF
TRBV7-6	TRBJ2-7	few	NA	TGTGCCTCCGGCTTCTCCTACGAGCAGTACTTC	CASGFSYEQYF
TRBV3-1	TRBJ1-1	NA	NA	TGTGCCAGCAGCCAAGAAAGAAGGAGGGATAAGGCTGAAGCTTTCTTT	CASSQERRRDKAEAFF
TRBV7-6	TRBJ2-7	many	NA	TGTGCCAGCAGCACCTTACAGGGACCCTACGAGCAGTACTTC	CASSTLQGPYEQYF
TRBV12-3/TRBV12-4	TRBJ2-5	NA	TRBD1	TGTGCCAGCAGTTTGGACAGGGGAGGGGGGACCCAGTACTTC	CASSLDRGGGTQYF
TRBV9	TRBJ1-3	NA	NA	TGTGCCAGCAGCGTTTGGGGGATTCCTGGAAACACCATATATTTT	CASSVWGIPGNTIYF
TRBV20-1	TRBJ2-2	few	TRBD2	TGCAGTGCTAGAGATGGGCTAGCGGTCACCGGGGAGCTGTTTTTT	CSARDGLAVTGELFF
TRBV5-1	TRBJ2-7	few	TRBD1	TGCGCCAGCGGTAAAGCGGACAGGGTCGACGACGAGCAGTACTTC	CASGKADRVDDEQYF
TRBV7-2	TRBJ2-7	few	TRBD2	TGTGCCAGCAGCCAGGGACTAGCCTTCTACGAGCAGTACTTC	CASSQGLAFYEQYF
TRBV20-1	TRBJ1-1	few	NA	TGCAGTGCTAGAGATGCCGGACAGACAAGAAGATCTGAAGCTTTCTTT	CSARDAGQTRRSEAFF